This TCR beta chain stems from a study of multiple sclerosis patients with progressive multifocal leukoencephalopathy. The assay was immunoSEQ multiplex PCR, and TCRdb's table has in-frame clones only and misses some. The sample has more than 30,000 clones; 87% are singletons. Overall study results and limits: PML-onset expanded TRB clones were detectable before and during natalizumab therapy.

A word on this clone: No antigen is known for it.

Time point reported: time of PML onset. PML was confirmed by JC virus DNA in cerebrospinal fluid. After about 15 to 56 months on natalizumab, the natalizumab-treated patients developed PML. CDR3 length: 17 residues. Germline loops: CDR1 GTSNPN, CDR2 SVGIG (reference sequence). The trim removed 3 bases at V and 3 bases at J, leaving 10 bases unmatched. The chain uses TRBV30 and TRBJ2-6; 8 bases are shared with TRBD1. Sequences were derived from PBMCs, sampled from a patient treated with natalizumab. This TCR derives from a woman in her forties with progressive multifocal leukoencephalopathy. The CDR3 protein is CAWSRDRLTIGANVLTF. The CDR3, as DNA: TGTGCCTGGAGCAGGGACAGGTTGACAATTGGGGCCAACGTCCTGACTTTC.